This T cell receptor beta chain was observed in a study of neurological immune-mediated disorders. The J segment lost 4 bases and the V segment lost 6 bases, leaving 13 bases of the junction unmatched. CDR3 length equals 16 residues. CDR1 and CDR2 (germline): MNHNY, SVGAGI (reference sequence). Via MiXCR, TCRdb re-called the 5' RACE reads, giving one row per CDR3 protein. The sample lists some 25,000 distinct CDR3 sequences, over 10% seen once, with 5.5% in the top ten. Time point specified: technical triplicate 1. In this sample, this clonotype turned up many times. Sequencing was performed on CD4+ T cells from blood. J is TRBJ1-1 and V is TRBV6-6; TRBD1 matches 8 bases. The TCR sequence derives from a female donor with HTLV-1-associated myelopathy (HAM/TSP). CDR3 nucleotide sequence: TGTGCCAGCAGCCCAGGGGGCGCGGGTCGGGGCACTGAAGCTTTCTTT. Amino acid sequence: CASSPGGAGRGTEAFF.